This TCR beta chain was captured in a study of blood T cell repertoires in COVID-19. All enrollees were about 18 to 95 years old and from approximately 24 US areas. Clinical history as reported by participants underpinned cohort assignment. Cohort 3 donors counted as recovered after two negative PCRs, clearance, or resolved symptoms. Study processing details: Reference gene primer amplification in the assay estimated nucleated cell counts. Profiling relied on immunoSEQ multiplex PCR, and the TCRdb table lists in-frame clones only, not all of them. V and J calls and clone size are those listed in that table; D and trimming were worked out from the DNA. The sample holds some 370,000 clones; about four fifths are singletons and the top ten take over 4.5%. In germline, CDR1 is SGDLS, CDR2 YYNGEE. J gave up 6 bases and V 3 bases, and 8 bases lay outside the gene matches. The CDR3 has 15 amino acids.

This chain connects TRBV9 to TRBJ2-1; 8 bases line up with TRBD2. This sequence was found in a woman between 45 and 60 years old who had recovered from COVID-19. The sample was PBMCs or T cells enriched from blood (not recorded which). CDR3 sequence: CASSDSGGPSNEQFF. The DNA of the CDR3 is TGTGCCAGCAGCGACAGCGGGGGACCGAGCAATGAGCAGTTCTTC.